The rows below give T cell receptor beta chains drawn from one sample of a study of blood T cell repertoires in COVID-19. Profiled with immunoSEQ multiplex PCR; TCRdb holds only in-frame clones, not every one. This sample has almost 200,000 clones; roughly nine tenths occur once, and the top ten carry 0.65% to 0.95%. Source material: peripheral blood. These TCRs come from a woman in her 70s with acute or convalescent COVID-19. Each CDR3 is given with its conserved first and last residue. A D gene is named only where the DNA matches it firmly. Size is omitted from some rows. Given values are once, few, many or a class for expanded clones.

TRBV11-3	TRBD1	TRBJ2-5	.	CASSHLTGAQETQYF	TGTGCCAGCAGCCATTTAACAGGGGCCCAAGAGACCCAGTACTTC
TRBV18	TRBD1	TRBJ1-2	.	CASSPLIGQGNYGYTF	TGTGCCAGCTCACCATTAATAGGACAGGGGAACTATGGCTACACCTTC
TRBV14	.	TRBJ2-6	.	CASSQGRASIYSGANVLTF	TGTGCCAGCAGCCAAGGACGGGCTAGCATATACTCTGGGGCCAACGTCCTGACTTTC
TRBV19	TRBD2	TRBJ2-6	.	CASMRGASGANVLTF	TGTGCCAGTATGCGGGGGGCCTCTGGGGCCAACGTCCTGACTTTC
TRBV5-1	TRBD1	TRBJ1-2	.	CASSPRTGGYGYTF	TGCGCCAGCAGCCCACGGACAGGGGGCTATGGCTACACCTTC
TRBV5-4	TRBD2	TRBJ2-3	.	CASSPPPGGATDTQYF	TGTGCCAGCAGCCCTCCGCCCGGGGGGGCCACAGATACGCAGTATTTT
TRBV10-3	.	TRBJ1-5	.	CAISERQENQPQHF	TGTGCCATCAGTGAAAGGCAGGAAAATCAGCCCCAGCATTTT
TRBV19	.	TRBJ1-4	once	CASRPRQLATNEKLFF	TGTGCCAGTAGACCACGACAGCTTGCAACTAATGAAAAACTGTTTTTT
TRBV6-6	.	TRBJ2-7	.	CASRGGPYEQYF	TGTGCCAGCAGAGGAGGACCCTACGAGCAGTACTTC
TRBV2	.	TRBJ2-5	.	CASSDSQETQYF	TGTGCCAGCAGCGACAGTCAAGAGACCCAGTACTTC
TRBV18	.	TRBJ2-5	once	CASSPNRETQYF	TGTGCCAGCTCACCTAACAGAGAGACCCAGTACTTC
TRBV19	TRBD2	TRBJ2-1	few	CASSLPKGAGGTNEQFF	TGTGCCAGTTCGCTCCCCAAGGGGGCGGGAGGGACCAATGAGCAGTTCTTC
TRBV6-5	TRBD1	TRBJ2-1	.	CASSYSSGGPYNEQFF	TGTGCCAGCAGTTACTCGTCAGGGGGCCCCTACAATGAGCAGTTCTTC
TRBV7-2	TRBD2	TRBJ2-1	once	CASSRLLGTSGLQAEQFF	TGTGCCAGCAGCCGTCTTCTAGGGACTAGCGGCCTCCAGGCAGAGCAGTTCTTC
TRBV11-2	TRBD2	TRBJ2-1	.	CASSYRTSGSNEQFF	TGTGCCAGCAGCTATCGGACTAGCGGGAGTAATGAGCAGTTCTTC
TRBV28	TRBD1	TRBJ1-5	.	CASSLGSAGGPNQPQHF	TGTGCCAGCAGTTTAGGTTCGGCAGGGGGACCCAATCAGCCCCAGCATTTT
TRBV19	.	TRBJ1-1	.	CASTAPLQWNTEAFF	TGTGCCAGTACCGCCCCCCTACAGTGGAACACTGAAGCTTTCTTT
TRBV9	.	TRBJ2-2	.	CASSVGGDTGELFF	TGTGCCAGCAGCGTTGGAGGGGATACCGGGGAGCTGTTTTTT
TRBV4-1	.	TRBJ1-2	.	CASSQGARGQPPANDGYGYTF	TGCGCCAGCAGCCAAGGGGCCAGGGGCCAGCCGCCCGCGAATGATGGGTATGGCTACACCTTC
TRBV19	.	TRBJ2-2	.	CASSIGNRRTGELFF	TGTGCCAGTAGTATTGGCAACAGGCGCACCGGGGAGCTGTTTTTT
TRBV3-1/TRBV3-2	TRBD2	TRBJ2-5	.	CASSQDRVLAGSQETQYF	TGTGCCAGCAGCCAAGATCGGGTACTAGCGGGATCTCAAGAGACCCAGTACTTC
TRBV25-1	.	TRBJ2-5	.	CASSEYLARPQETQYF	TGTGCCAGCAGTGAATATTTGGCTAGACCCCAAGAGACCCAGTACTTC
TRBV6-1	TRBD1	TRBJ1-2	.	CASSEALGAGGGYTF	TGTGCCAGCAGTGAAGCGTTAGGGGCAGGGGGTGGCTACACCTTC
TRBV21-1	.	TRBJ2-7	.	CASSQPTTGVRGEQYF	TGTGCCAGCAGCCAGCCCACAACTGGAGTACGCGGCGAGCAGTACTTC
TRBV19	.	TRBJ2-7	few	CASTTGERVPPWGYEQYF	TGTGCCAGTACCACCGGGGAGCGGGTCCCGCCTTGGGGCTACGAGCAGTACTTC
TRBV5-6	.	TRBJ2-4	once	CASSLVQLAKNIQYF	TGTGCCAGCAGCTTGGTACAGTTAGCCAAAAACATTCAGTACTTC
TRBV27	.	TRBJ1-2	.	CASSQIDGGPNGYTF	TGTGCCAGCAGCCAAATCGACGGGGGTCCGAATGGCTACACCTTC
TRBV6-6	.	TRBJ1-6	few	CASSSRGQINSPLHF	TGTGCCAGCAGTTCCCGAGGACAAATAAATTCACCCCTCCACTTT
TRBV6-6	.	TRBJ1-2	.	CAPPTVQGYTF	TGTGCCCCCCCGACAGTTCAGGGCTACACCTTC
TRBV10-1	.	TRBJ2-7	once	CASSRQNEQYF	TGCGCCAGCAGCCGACAGAACGAGCAGTACTTC
TRBV13	TRBD1	TRBJ2-7	.	CASSPERTGPYEQYF	TGTGCCAGCAGCCCCGAGCGGACAGGGCCCTACGAGCAGTACTTC
TRBV28	.	TRBJ2-7	.	CASSLFQGNYEQYF	TGTGCCAGCAGTTTATTCCAGGGTAATTACGAGCAGTACTTC
TRBV28	TRBD2	TRBJ2-1	.	CASRNSGKLNEQFF	TGTGCCAGCAGGAATAGCGGGAAGTTAAATGAGCAGTTCTTC
TRBV5-1	.	TRBJ1-2	.	CASSFQVNYGYTF	TGCGCCAGCAGCTTTCAGGTTAACTATGGCTACACCTTC
TRBV11-2	TRBD2	TRBJ2-5	.	CASSFGLAGVQETQYF	TGTGCCAGCAGCTTTGGACTAGCGGGGGTCCAAGAGACCCAGTACTTC
TRBV11-2	.	TRBJ1-6	.	CASSSPTGLAPLHF	TGTGCCAGCAGCTCCCCGACAGGTTTGGCACCCCTCCACTTT
TRBV11-3	.	TRBJ1-6	few	CASNNRVNSPLHF	TGTGCCAGCAACAACAGGGTCAATTCACCCCTCCACTTT